The 10 T cell receptor beta chains below come from one sample, sequenced in a study of blood T cell repertoires in COVID-19 (dated by TCRdb to between 2020 and 2021). Library preparation used the immunoSEQ multiplex PCR assay. TCRdb provides this immuneACCESS table in a form limited to in-frame rearrangements. Some clones are lacking; in checked studies, under half of them reflect an unresolved V gene, and why the rest are absent is not known. The sample table contains some 290,000 clones; only one count was recorded for under 95% of them. The ten largest clones represent over 2% of the sample. The source material was PBMCs or T cells enriched from blood (not recorded which). The source of these receptors is a woman in her 40s with acute COVID-19.

The genes are TRBV7-9 and TRBJ1-5; no definite D call. The CDR3 covers 13 residues. From germline, CDR1 is SEHNR and CDR2 FQNEAQ (reference sequence). Trimming left V 5 bases short and J 6 bases short, with 11 bases between. The CDR3 nucleotides read TGTGCCAGCAGCCGAGACGGGAGTCAGCCCCAGCATTTT. Amino acid sequence: CASSRDGSQPQHF.

This rearrangement joins TRBV7-3 to TRBJ2-1; 8 bases align to TRBD2. This CDR3 is 16 amino acids long. V trimming: 5 bases; J trimming: 4 bases; junction bases outside the gene matches: 10. Germline loops: CDR1 SGHTA, CDR2 FQGTGA. The CDR3 region is CASSQAGTRGYNEQFF. The CDR3 DNA is TGTGCCAGCAGCCAAGCCGGGACTAGAGGGTACAATGAGCAGTTCTTC.

V usage is TRBV7-2 and J usage is TRBJ2-1, with D possibly TRBD2 on 6 matching bases. The V and J ends lost 1 base and 2 bases respectively, with 9 bases between them. Looked up from germline, CDR1 is SGHTA and CDR2 is FQGNSA. This CDR3 region has 15 residues. Written as DNA, the CDR3 is TGTGCCAGCAGCTTAGAGACTAGACCCTACAATGAGCAGTTCTTC. This sequence encodes CASSLETRPYNEQFF. Drawing the rest from reference TRBV7-2 and TRBJ2-1, the complete variable domain is GAGVSQSPSNKVTEKGKDVELRCDPISGHTALYWYRQSLGQGLEFLIYFQGNSAPDKSGLPSDRFSAERTGGSVSTLTIQRTQQEDSAVYLCASSLETRPYNEQFFGPGTRLTVL.

The rearrangement links TRBV5-4 to TRBJ1-6; 7 bases map to TRBD1. V was clipped by 4 bases and J by 13 bases; unmatched bases: 11. CDR1 and CDR2 from the germline V gene are SGHNT and YYREEE (reference sequence). The CDR3 length is 14 residues. The CDR3 is CASSPDRRRFPLHF. Written as DNA, the CDR3 is TGTGCCAGCAGCCCGGACAGGAGGAGGTTCCCCCTCCACTTT.

A word on this clone: Relative to the germline gene, one junction end is altered; a read error may explain this. The rearrangement uses TRBV28 and TRBJ1-2, with 12 positions matching TRBD1. The CDR3 totals 15 residues. Germline CDR1 reads MDHEN; CDR2 reads SYDVKM. CDR3 in DNA: TGTGCCACCGGGACAGGGGGCCTTGCGTCCGCCATTTCTGAGTTC. Translation: CATGTGGLASAISEF.

This chain uses TRBV15 with TRBJ2-2, with 8 bases fitting TRBD2. Germline-derived CDR1 and CDR2 are LNHNV and YYDKDF (reference sequence). The CDR3 has 20 residues. Trimming cost V 5 bases and J 0 bases; bases outside gene matches: 17. As DNA, the CDR3 is TGTGCCACCAGCCCCACCGGGGGCTGGCGGGAGGACGCGAACACCGGGGAGCTGTTTTTT. It translates to CATSPTGGWREDANTGELFF.

This sequence joins TRBV28 and TRBJ2-7; 7 bases map to TRBD1. The V and J ends lost 5 bases and 4 bases, in that order; junction bases with no gene match: 5. The CDR3 has 13 amino acids. Per the germline V gene, CDR1 is MDHEN and CDR2 is SYDVKM. The DNA of the CDR3 is TGTGCCAGCAGTCAACAGGGGAGATACGAGCAGTACTTC. Translation gives CASSQQGRYEQYF.

V usage is TRBV30 and J usage is TRBJ1-1; D call uncertain. The CDR3 consists of 11 residues. Trimming took 6 bases from V and 1 from J, leaving 6 bases between them. CDR1 GTSNPN and CDR2 SVGIG come from the germline V gene (reference sequence). The DNA for the CDR3 is TGTGCCTGCCAGTGGAACACTGAAGCTTTCTTT. This translates into CACQWNTEAFF.

The chain employs TRBV2 and TRBJ2-7, with 10 bases fitting TRBD2. The CDR3 covers 14 residues. Germline CDR1 and CDR2: SNHLY and FYNNEI. The junction had 7 bases not matched to a gene; V was cut back by 6 bases and J by 5 bases. The CDR3 nucleotides read TGTGCCAGCAGAAGCGGGAGGGCAGTCCACGAGCAGTACTTC. It yields the protein CASRSGRAVHEQYF.

This chain uses TRBV2 with TRBJ2-1, with 13 bases identical to TRBD2. The germline V gene encodes CDR1 SNHLY and CDR2 FYNNEI. The CDR3 has 19 residues. Trimming at V came to 6 bases and at J to 0 bases, leaving 11 bases not matched to a gene. This CDR3 reads CASSRTSGGLTSSYNEQFF. The CDR3 DNA reads TGTGCCAGCAGCCGGACTAGCGGGGGCCTCACAAGCTCCTACAATGAGCAGTTCTTC. Complete variable domain (other parts from reference TRBV2 and TRBJ2-1): EPEVTQTPSHQVTQMGQEVILRCVPISNHLYFYWYRQILGQKVEFLVSFYNNEISEKSEIFDDQFSVERPDGSNFTLKIRSTKLEDSAMYFCASSRTSGGLTSSYNEQFFGPGTRLTVL.